Shown below are 20 T cell receptor beta chains from a single sample sequenced in a study of CD8+CD57+ T cells in acquired aplastic anemia. TCR beta VDJ and CDR3 were profiled, and genomic DNA was the template. TCRdb used MiXCR to reprocess the reads, holding one entry per CDR3 protein. The repertoire holds 200,000 or so distinct CDR3 sequences, with 64% as singletons. The specimen sequenced was sorted CD4+, CD8+, or CD8+CD57+ T cells (not recorded which) from PBMCs. These receptors originate from a human donor with severe aplastic anemia or a healthy control (not recorded which).

CDR3 protein: CATSREGLIVEPGELFF. The CDR3 DNA reads as TGTGCCACCAGCAGGGAGGGGCTCATAGTAGAGCCCGGGGAGCTGTTTTTT. V is TRBV15 and J is TRBJ2-2; the D gene is possibly TRBD2 (6 bases). Germline V gene sequence: CDR1 LNHNV, CDR2 YYDKDF (reference sequence). V was clipped by 3 bases and J by 6 bases, with 20 bases between them. This CDR3 contains 17 residues. The full variable domain, completed using reference TRBV15 and TRBJ2-2, is DAMVIQNPRYQVTQFGKPVTLSCSQTLNHNVMYWYQQKSSQAPKLLFHYYDKDFNNEADTPDNFQSRRPNTSFCFLDIRSPGLGDTAMYLCATSREGLIVEPGELFFGEGSRLTVL.

As to this clonotype: At one end, the junction sequence differs from germline, possibly due to a read error. The chain uses TRBV3-1 and TRBJ2-3; a possible D gene is TRBD1 (5 bases). In germline, CDR1 is LGHDT, CDR2 YNNKEL (reference sequence). The CDR3 length is 15 residues. The CDR3 here is CATSLWGASADTQCF. The CDR3 DNA reads as TGTGCCACCTCTCTTTGGGGCGCCTCAGCAGATACGCAGTGTTTT.

This sequence joins TRBV7-8 and TRBJ2-2; TRBD1 aligns across 7 bases. V shed 2 bases and J 7 bases; nucleotides not matched to a gene: 13. CDR1 is SGHVS and CDR2 is FQNEAQ in the germline V gene. This CDR3 spans 17 amino acids. CDR3 in DNA: TGTGCCAGCAGCTTAAATTTGGCAGGGGGTGGACTCGGGGAGCTGTTTTTT. As protein: CASSLNLAGGGLGELFF.

This clonotype was found once. The chain uses TRBV10-3 and TRBJ1-6; D uncertain. Trimming removed 0 bases at V and 7 bases at J, with 7 bases between. There are 14 residues in the CDR3. CDR1 and CDR2 (germline): ENHRY, SYGVKD. CDR3: CAISESGINSPLHF. CDR3 DNA sequence: TGTGCCATCAGTGAGTCAGGGATAAATTCACCCCTCCACTTT.

Notes on this clonotype: The germline gene is not matched at one end of the junction; a read error may be the cause. The chain joins TRBV20-1 to TRBJ1-3; D gene ambiguous. Germline V gene data show CDR1 as DFQATT and CDR2 as SNEGSKA (reference sequence). The CDR3 loop spans 15 amino acids. The CDR3 DNA follows: TGCAGTGCTAGAGATCCTGGGGTCTCTGGAAGCACCATATATTTT. Its protein product is CSARDPGVSGSTIYF.

The chain is built from TRBV24-1 and TRBJ2-1; D perhaps matches TRBD1 (7 bases). CDR1 is KGHDR and CDR2 is SFDVKD in the germline V gene. The CDR3 has 15 amino acids. V was shortened by 6 bases and J by 7 bases, with 18 bases between the two germline ends. CDR3 residues: CATSIAGAGGNEQFF. The CDR3 DNA is TGTGCCACCAGTATCGCTGGGGCAGGGGGGAATGAGCAGTTCTTC.

With respect to this clonotype: A much more abundant neighbour one base away suggests this may be a read error. The rearrangement joins TRBV6-5 to TRBJ2-2; possible D gene TRBD2, 5 bases. Germline V CDR1 and CDR2: MNHEY, SVGAGI. There are 16 residues in the CDR3. In DNA, the CDR3 is TGTGCCAGCAGTGTTATTTGGCAGTCGAACACCGGGGAGCTGTCTTTT. It translates to CASSVIWQSNTGELSF.

The V and J genes are TRBV20-1 and TRBJ2-5; D unclear. The CDR3 runs 13 residues. From germline, CDR1 is DFQATT and CDR2 SNEGSKA (reference sequence). The germline V and J ends were trimmed by 5 bases and 0 bases, with 10 bases remaining between them. The CDR3 nucleotides read TGCAGTGCTGCTTCACCCAACCAAGAGACCCAGTACTTC. This codes for CSAASPNQETQYF.

V gene TRBV24-1 combines with J gene TRBJ2-5; 10 bases are a match to TRBD1. V dropped 2 bases and J dropped 5; count of bases not matched to a gene: 10. Germline V gene sequence: CDR1 KGHDR, CDR2 SFDVKD. The CDR3 contains 17 residues. The CDR3 bases are TGTGCCACCAGTGATTCGAAGGACAGGGGGAGGACGGAGACCCAGTACTTC. It encodes CATSDSKDRGRTETQYF.

This clonotype has just one count. This sequence joins TRBV7-2 and TRBJ1-2, with D maybe TRBD1 (5 bases). The V and J ends lost 11 bases and 0 bases respectively, with 22 bases between them. Germline CDR1 reads SGHTA; CDR2 reads FQGNSA. The length of the CDR3 is 16 residues. Here the CDR3 reads CAYRRGDGTSNYGYTF. DNA of the CDR3: TGTGCCTATAGGCGGGGGGACGGAACCTCTAACTATGGCTACACCTTC.

The chain carries TRBV7-9 and TRBJ2-1, with a tentative D call TRBD1 (5 bases). The CDR3 runs to 15 residues. The germline CDR1 and CDR2 sequences are SEHNR and FQNEAQ (reference sequence). Trimming removed 1 base at V and 8 bases at J, with 15 bases between. The CDR3 DNA reads as TGTGCCAGCAGCTTAGTGGGGCTTCCAGTCGATGAGCAGTTCTTC. Protein product: CASSLVGLPVDEQFF.

V is TRBV24-1 and J is TRBJ2-1; TRBD1 or TRBD2 may be the D gene (5 bases each). The CDR3 has 14 residues. The germline V gene has CDR1 KGHDR and CDR2 SFDVKD. Trimming stripped 6 bases from V and 7 bases from J, with 15 bases between. This CDR3 is CATSLAGTENEQFF. The CDR3 nucleotides read TGTGCCACCAGTCTCGCCGGGACGGAGAATGAGCAGTTCTTC.

The rearrangement uses TRBV7-2 and TRBJ2-3; 8 bases map to TRBD2. V gave up 11 bases and J gave up 3 bases; unmatched junction bases: 13. The CDR3 loop spans 15 amino acids. The germline V gene encodes CDR1 SGHTA and CDR2 FQGNSA. CDR3 amino acids: CAEIAGSDRTDTQYF. Here the CDR3 DNA reads TGTGCCGAAATAGCGGGGTCCGACCGGACAGATACGCAGTATTTT.

This clonotype was found once. The genes are TRBV20-1 and TRBJ2-3; 10 bases are shared with TRBD2. Germline lookup yields CDR1 DFQATT and CDR2 SNEGSKA (reference sequence). The CDR3 totals 16 residues. V shed 1 base and J 7 bases; nucleotides not matched to a gene: 11. The CDR3 loop reads CSARVLGLAGDYTQYF. In DNA form, the CDR3 reads TGCAGTGCTAGAGTGCTTGGGCTAGCGGGAGATTATACGCAGTATTTT.

This chain joins TRBV24-1 and TRBJ2-5, with D unclear. The germline V gene encodes CDR1 KGHDR and CDR2 SFDVKD. V lost 4 bases and J 5 bases, leaving 16 bases between the germline ends. This CDR3 spans 15 amino acids. For the CDR3, the DNA is TGTGCCACCAGTGAATACGGACCGGTGGGGGAGACCCAGTACTTC. It specifies CATSEYGPVGETQYF.

The table lists this clonotype with a count of one. The rearrangement uses TRBV25-1 and TRBJ2-2, with 8 nucleotides matching TRBD2. The CDR3 is 14 amino acids. CDR1 and CDR2 (germline): MGHDK, SYGVNS. Trimming removed 6 bases from V and 6 bases from J; junction bases left unmatched: 6. CDR3: CASSPGGGAGELFF. CDR3 in DNA: TGTGCCAGCAGCCCCGGGGGGGGGGCCGGGGAGCTGTTTTTT.

This rearrangement joins TRBV9 to TRBJ1-5; perhaps TRBD1 as D (6 bases). The CDR3 spans 16 residues. Germline CDR1 is SGDLS and CDR2 is YYNGEE. The V end was cut by 2 bases, the J end by 11 bases, with 23 bases between. This CDR3 reads CASSVNPSGDKETQHF. CDR3 nucleotides: TGTGCCAGCAGCGTTAACCCTAGCGGGGACAAAGAGACCCAGCATTTT.

The table lists this clonotype with many counts. The chain joins TRBV5-1 to TRBJ2-7; weak D call: TRBD1 (5 bases). The CDR3 consists of 13 residues. V shed 2 bases and J shed 5 bases, with 11 bases lying between them. In germline, CDR1 is SGHRS, CDR2 YFSETQ. In nucleotides, the CDR3 is TGCGCCAGCAGCTTCCCCAGGGCTGACGAGCAGTACTTC. Translated: CASSFPRADEQYF.

The chain has TRBV19 and TRBJ2-2, with D possibly being TRBD2 (5 bases). The CDR3 spans 14 residues. V was shortened by 7 bases and J by 2 bases, with 11 bases between the two germline ends. Germline values: CDR1 LNHDA, CDR2 SQIVND (reference sequence). CDR3 nucleotide sequence: TGTGCCAGTACGCCGGGATCAAACACCGGGGAGCTGTTTTTT. Translated: CASTPGSNTGELFF.

This clonotype occurred once. This chain joins TRBV7-3 and TRBJ1-2; D is undetermined. Trimming pared 8 bases from V and 5 bases from J, leaving 0 bases between. This CDR3 contains 8 residues. Germline V gene sequence: CDR1 SGHTA, CDR2 FQGTGA. This CDR3 reads CASYGYTF. CDR3 nucleotides: TGTGCCAGCTATGGCTACACCTTC.